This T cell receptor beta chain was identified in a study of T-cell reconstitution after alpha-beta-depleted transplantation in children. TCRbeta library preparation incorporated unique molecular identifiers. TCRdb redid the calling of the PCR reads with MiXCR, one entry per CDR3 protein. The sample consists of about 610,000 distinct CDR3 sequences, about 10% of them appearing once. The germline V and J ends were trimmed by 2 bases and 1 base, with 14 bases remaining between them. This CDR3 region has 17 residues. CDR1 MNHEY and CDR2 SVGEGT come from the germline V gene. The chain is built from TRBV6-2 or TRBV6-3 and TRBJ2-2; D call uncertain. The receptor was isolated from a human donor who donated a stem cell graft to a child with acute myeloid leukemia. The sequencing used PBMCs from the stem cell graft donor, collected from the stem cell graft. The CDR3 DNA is TGTGCCAGCAGTTACCGCGGACCGCTGTGGAACACCGGGGAGCTGTTTTTT. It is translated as CASSYRGPLWNTGELFF.